This is a list of T cell receptor beta chains from one sample in a study of cytomegalovirus exposure and HLA in healthy donors. The table came from immunoSEQ multiplex PCR; TCRdb's copy has only in-frame clones and leaves some out. The sample carries 55,000 to 85,000 clones, 78% recorded once. Sequenced input: PBMCs. These TCRs come from a man between 18 and 29 years old in good health and CMV-seropositive. Each CDR3 is given with its conserved first and last residue. A D gene is named only where the DNA matches it firmly. Not every row has a clone size; where given, it reads once, few, many or a size class.

TRBD1	TRBV5-1	-	TRBJ2-7	TGCGCCAGCAGCTTGCGACAGGGGGCTCTCGAGCAGTACTTC	CASSLRQGALEQYF
TRBD1	TRBV28	-	TRBJ1-1	TGTGCCAGCAGTTTGGGGACAGCCCTGTTCACTGAAGCTTTCTTT	CASSLGTALFTEAFF
-	TRBV9	-	TRBJ1-4	TGTGCCAGCAGCGTATTAAGTCGGGAGAATGAAAAACTGTTTTTT	CASSVLSRENEKLFF
-	TRBV5-1	once	TRBJ2-1	TGCGCCAGCAGCTTGGCCCAATCCTACAATGAGCAGTTCTTC	CASSLAQSYNEQFF
-	TRBV6-5	-	TRBJ1-2	TGTGCCAGCAGCCGGACGACAGTGAGCTATGGCTACACCTTC	CASSRTTVSYGYTF
-	TRBV5-1	once	TRBJ1-2	TGCGCCAGCAGCTTGGGGGAGTGGATCTATGGCTACACCTTC	CASSLGEWIYGYTF
-	TRBV10-3	-	TRBJ2-3	TGTGCCATCAGTGCGACTGAGACTAGCACAGATACGCAGTATTTT	CAISATETSTDTQYF
-	TRBV6-1	-	TRBJ2-1	TGTGCCAGCACCTCCCCCCGGGGAGGGCAGTTCTTC	CASTSPRGGQFF
-	TRBV19	-	TRBJ2-7	TGTGCCAGTAGTACCCGGACAGACTACGAGCAGTACTTC	CASSTRTDYEQYF
TRBD2	TRBV7-2	-	TRBJ2-1	TGTGCCAGCAGCCGGACCGCGGGAGGGATTGGGAATGAGCAGTTCTTC	CASSRTAGGIGNEQFF
TRBD1	TRBV6-5	-	TRBJ1-1	TGTGCCAGCAGTTACGGGACAGGTGTCAACACTGAAGCTTTCTTT	CASSYGTGVNTEAFF
TRBD1	TRBV5-1	-	TRBJ2-7	TGCGCCAGCAGCTTGGAGGGGACAGCCTACGAGCAGTACTTC	CASSLEGTAYEQYF
-	TRBV30	-	TRBJ1-2	TGTGCCTGGAGTGAGCTCAACCCCTACGGCTACACCTTC	CAWSELNPYGYTF
TRBD2	TRBV6-4	-	TRBJ2-2	TGTGCCAGCAGTGATCCGGGACTAGCGGGAGAGGCCGGGGAGCTGTTTTTT	CASSDPGLAGEAGELFF
-	TRBV12-2	once	TRBJ1-5	TGTGCAAGTCGCTTAGCGCTAGGGGGGGGCTTTTGCCAGCCCCAGCATTTT	CASRLALGGGFCQPQHF
TRBD1	TRBV7-2	-	TRBJ1-2	TGTGCCAGCAGCCGGGACAGCTTTAACTATGGCTACACCTTC	CASSRDSFNYGYTF
-	TRBV5-8	-	TRBJ2-5	TGTGCCAGCAGTTGGGACACCCAAGAGACCCAGTACTTC	CASSWDTQETQYF
-	TRBV6-1	-	TRBJ1-2	TGTGCCAGCAGTGAAGCGCCAGGGGAAAACTATGGCTACACCTTC	CASSEAPGENYGYTF
-	TRBV18	-	TRBJ1-1	TGTGCCAGCTCACCCTTCTTATCTGAAGCTTTCTTT	CASSPFLSEAFF
TRBD1	TRBV30	once	TRBJ1-2	TGTGCCTGGAGTCCAGGACAGGTGACCGACTATGGCTACACCTTC	CAWSPGQVTDYGYTF
-	TRBV29-1	-	TRBJ2-7	TGCAGCGTTGTTAGTAAGTCCTACGAGCAGTACTTC	CSVVSKSYEQYF
-	TRBV7-7	-	TRBJ1-2	TGTGCTAGCAGCTTAGACGGGAACTATGGCTACACCTTC	CASSLDGNYGYTF
TRBD1	TRBV10-3	-	TRBJ1-1	TGTGCCACCGCCAGAGGGGGCACGTACACTGAAGCTTTCTTT	CATARGGTYTEAFF
TRBD1	TRBV6-6	few	TRBJ1-1	TGTGCCAGCATTTCACAGGGACAGACTGAAGCTTTCTTT	CASISQGQTEAFF
-	TRBV10-2	-	TRBJ2-5	TGCGCCAGCACCCGAGGTCAAGGAGAGACCCAGTACTTC	CASTRGQGETQYF
-	TRBV6-5	-	TRBJ1-2	TGTGCCGCCGGCGGTACCGGACTGAGCTATGGCTACACCTTC	CAAGGTGLSYGYTF
TRBD2	TRBV5-1	few	TRBJ2-7	TGCGCCAGCAGCTTGGCCGGGCTAGCGGGACTTAGCTCCTACGAGCAGTACTTC	CASSLAGLAGLSSYEQYF